Presented here are 6 T cell receptor beta chains from one specimen sequenced in a study of blood T cell repertoires in COVID-19. The protocol was immunoSEQ multiplex PCR, while the TCRdb copy is restricted to in-frame clones and leaves out a portion. Here the sample spans approximately 220,000 clones, approximately 81% being singletons. Sequencing was carried out using peripheral blood. The receptors originated from a woman over 75 with acute or convalescent COVID-19.

The chain combines TRBV5-1 with TRBJ2-5; 9 bases are shared with TRBD1. This CDR3 has 16 amino acids. Germline V lookup: CDR1 SGHRS, CDR2 YFSETQ. V trimming: 4 bases; J trimming: 2 bases; junction bases outside the gene matches: 9. The CDR3 loop reads CASSGTGGVGQETQYF. CDR3 nucleotide sequence: TGCGCCAGCAGCGGAACAGGGGGCGTAGGACAAGAGACCCAGTACTTC.

The rearrangement links TRBV5-4 to TRBJ2-1, with 11 bases that match TRBD2. This CDR3 is 15 amino acids long. J gave up 3 bases and V 4 bases, and 3 bases lay outside the gene matches. Germline CDR1 reads SGHNT; CDR2 reads YYREEE (reference sequence). Here the CDR3 reads CASSSSGRVYNEQFF. The DNA of the CDR3 is TGTGCCAGCAGCAGTAGCGGGAGGGTCTACAATGAGCAGTTCTTC.

This clone appeared a single time. This sequence may be a read error, since a much larger clone differs from it by one base. J is TRBJ2-7 and V is TRBV11-2, with 12 bases that match TRBD2. The CDR3 covers 13 residues. The junction had 0 bases not matched to a gene; V was cut back by 6 bases and J by 3 bases. Germline lookup yields CDR1 SGHAT and CDR2 FQNNGV. The CDR3 region has the DNA TGTGCCAGCAGACTAGCGGGAGGCTACGAGCAGTACTTC. Protein sequence: CASRLAGGYEQYF.

The chain couples TRBV11-1 to TRBJ2-7; 9 bases align to TRBD1. This CDR3 has 14 residues. Germline loops: CDR1 SGHAT, CDR2 FQDESV (reference sequence). Trimming cost V 5 bases and J 4 bases; bases outside gene matches: 6. Here the CDR3 DNA reads TGTGCCAGCAGCCGCGGACAGGGGAGGTACGAGCAGTACTTC. Protein product: CASSRGQGRYEQYF.

Here the CDR3 DNA reads TGTGCCAGCAGCTTATATTCTGGGGCCAACGTCCTGACTTTC. Protein product: CASSLYSGANVLTF. The rearrangement links TRBV5-6 to TRBJ2-6; D is unclear. The length of the CDR3 is 14 residues. The germline gives CDR1 SGHDT, CDR2 YYEEEE. Trimming removed 2 bases from V and 1 base from J, with 4 bases in between. Combining the CDR3 with reference TRBV5-6 and TRBJ2-6 gives the whole variable domain DAGVTQSPTHLIKTRGQQVTLRCSPKSGHDTVSWYQQALGQGPQFIFQYYEEEERQRGNFPDRFSGHQFPNYSSELNVNALLLGDSALYLCASSLYSGANVLTFGAGSRLTVL.

The chain joins TRBV7-3 to TRBJ2-5; 8 bases align to TRBD1. This CDR3 is built from 16 residues. CDR1 SGHTA and CDR2 FQGTGA come from the germline V gene. With 1 base clipped from V and 2 bases from J, the junction kept 6 bases outside the gene matches. For the CDR3, the DNA is TGTGCCAGCAGCTTAAAGGGGGACAGGAATCAAGAGACCCAGTACTTC. Residues: CASSLKGDRNQETQYF.